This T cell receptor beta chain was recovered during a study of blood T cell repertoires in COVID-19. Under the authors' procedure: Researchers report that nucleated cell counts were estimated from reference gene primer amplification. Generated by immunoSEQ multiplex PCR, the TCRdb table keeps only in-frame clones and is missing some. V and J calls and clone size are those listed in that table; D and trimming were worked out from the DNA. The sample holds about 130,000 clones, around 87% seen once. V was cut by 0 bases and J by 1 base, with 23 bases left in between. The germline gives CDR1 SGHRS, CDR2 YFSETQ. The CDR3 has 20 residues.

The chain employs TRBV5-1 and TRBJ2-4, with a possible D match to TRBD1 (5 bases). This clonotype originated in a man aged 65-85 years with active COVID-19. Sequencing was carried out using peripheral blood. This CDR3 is CASSLELIGSAGLAKNIQYF. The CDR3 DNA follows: TGCGCCAGCAGCTTGGAATTGATCGGGTCGGCAGGGTTGGCCAAAAACATTCAGTACTTC. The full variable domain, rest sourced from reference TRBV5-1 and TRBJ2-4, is KAGVTQTPRYLIKTRGQQVTLSCSPISGHRSVSWYQQTPGQGLQFLFEYFSETQRNKGNFPGRFSGRQFSNSRSEMNVSTLELGDSALYLCASSLELIGSAGLAKNIQYFGAGTRLSVL.